This T cell receptor beta chain was captured by sequencing in a study of T cell responses to AZD1222 COVID-19 vaccine. Study background: Researchers grouped second doses given at about 4 or about 12 weeks into one pool.

General observations from the study: Only a handful of AZD1222 recipients, roughly 6 in all, had baseline seropositivity.

The germline gives CDR1 LGHDT, CDR2 YNNKEL (reference sequence). The CDR3 runs 13 residues. With 1 base removed from V and 5 bases from J, the gap between germline ends came to 8 bases. Clones were sequenced by immunoSEQ multiplex PCR, and TCRdb holds only the in-frame ones, with some missing. Here the sample spans some 36,000 clones, 70% to 90% being singletons. About this clone: The antigen is not known.

The sequence derives from an adult in good health. V and J are TRBV3-1 (or the pseudogene TRBV3-2) and TRBJ1-1; D is unresolved. The material was peripheral blood, obtained on day 0 of AZD1222 vaccination. The CDR3 sequence: CASSQVSGTEAFF. CDR3 nucleotide sequence: TGTGCCAGCAGCCAAGTTTCGGGGACTGAAGCTTTCTTT.